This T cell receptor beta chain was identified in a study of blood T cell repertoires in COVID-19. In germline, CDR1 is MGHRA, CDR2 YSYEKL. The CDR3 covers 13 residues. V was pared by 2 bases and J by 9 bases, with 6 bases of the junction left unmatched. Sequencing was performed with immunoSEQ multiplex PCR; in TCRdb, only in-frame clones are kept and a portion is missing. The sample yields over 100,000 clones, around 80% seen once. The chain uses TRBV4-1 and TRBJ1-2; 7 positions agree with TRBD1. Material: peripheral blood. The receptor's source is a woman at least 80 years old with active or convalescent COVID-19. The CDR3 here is CASSQRGQERYTF. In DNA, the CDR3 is TGCGCCAGCAGCCAACGTGGACAGGAACGCTACACCTTC.